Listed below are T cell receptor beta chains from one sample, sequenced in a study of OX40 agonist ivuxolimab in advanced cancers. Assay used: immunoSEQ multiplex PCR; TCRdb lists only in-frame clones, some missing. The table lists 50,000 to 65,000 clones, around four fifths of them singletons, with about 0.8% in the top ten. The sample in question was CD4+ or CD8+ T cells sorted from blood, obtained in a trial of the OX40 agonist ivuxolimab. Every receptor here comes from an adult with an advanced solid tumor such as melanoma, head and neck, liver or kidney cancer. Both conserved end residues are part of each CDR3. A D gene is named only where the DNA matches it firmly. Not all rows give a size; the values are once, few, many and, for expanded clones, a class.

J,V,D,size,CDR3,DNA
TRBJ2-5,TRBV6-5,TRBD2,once,CASNGGVKETQYF,TGTGCCAGCAATGGGGGGGTGAAAGAGACCCAGTACTTC
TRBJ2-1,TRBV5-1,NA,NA,CASSLDSVDEQFF,TGCGCCAGCAGCTTAGACAGCGTCGATGAGCAGTTCTTC
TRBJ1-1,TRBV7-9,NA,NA,CASSPRRPGPTEAFF,TGTGCCAGCAGCCCACGGAGGCCGGGACCCACTGAAGCTTTCTTT
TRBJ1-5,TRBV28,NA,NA,CASSLIPLNQPQHF,TGTGCCAGCAGTTTAATTCCCCTCAATCAGCCCCAGCATTTT
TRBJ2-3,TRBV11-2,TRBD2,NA,CASSPMLARGVTDTQYF,TGTGCCAGCAGCCCAATGCTCGCGCGGGGGGTTACAGATACGCAGTATTTT
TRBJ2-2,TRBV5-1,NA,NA,CASSPFFRANTGELFF,TGCGCCAGCAGCCCATTTTTTCGCGCGAACACCGGGGAGCTGTTTTTT
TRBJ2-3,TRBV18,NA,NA,CASSLGRQDTQYF,TGTGCCAGCTCCCTAGGACGGCAGGATACGCAGTATTTT
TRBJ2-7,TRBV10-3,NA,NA,CAIKPTLVPAYEQYF,TGTGCCATCAAACCCACTCTAGTTCCAGCCTACGAGCAGTACTTC
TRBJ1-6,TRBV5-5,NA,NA,CASSLNREGFHSPLHF,TGTGCCAGCAGCTTGAATAGGGAAGGGTTTCATTCACCCCTCCACTTT
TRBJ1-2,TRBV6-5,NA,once,CASSYLPGGRDYGYTF,TGTGCCAGCAGTTACCTCCCGGGGGGGCGCGACTATGGCTACACCTTC
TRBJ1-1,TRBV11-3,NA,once,CASTPQPNTEAFF,TGTGCCAGCACTCCCCAGCCGAACACTGAAGCTTTCTTT
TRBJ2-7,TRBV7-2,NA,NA,CASSLTGYEQYF,TGTGCCAGCAGCCTGACAGGATACGAGCAGTACTTC
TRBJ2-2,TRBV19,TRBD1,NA,CASRATGKRFGELFF,TGTGCCAGTAGGGCGACAGGGAAGAGATTCGGGGAGCTGTTTTTT
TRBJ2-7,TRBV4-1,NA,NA,CASSLISRQVRAYEQYF,TGCGCCAGCAGCCTAATTAGTAGGCAGGTTCGGGCCTACGAGCAGTACTTC
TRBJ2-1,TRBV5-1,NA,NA,CASSPEGLNEQFF,TGCGCCAGCAGCCCGGAGGGGTTAAATGAGCAGTTCTTC
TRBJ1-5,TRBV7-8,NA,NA,CASSLAARGVGNQPQHF,TGTGCCAGCAGCTTGGCGGCCCGGGGGGTGGGTAATCAGCCCCAGCATTTT
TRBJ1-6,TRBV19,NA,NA,CASSLGQNSPLHF,TGTGCCAGTAGCCTGGGGCAGAATTCACCCCTCCACTTT
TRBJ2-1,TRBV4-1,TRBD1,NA,CASTPSEVGQGYNEQFF,TGCGCCAGCACCCCAAGCGAGGTTGGACAGGGGTACAATGAGCAGTTCTTC
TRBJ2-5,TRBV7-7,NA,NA,CASSADGGWETQYF,TGTGCCAGCAGCGCCGATGGGGGTTGGGAGACCCAGTACTTC
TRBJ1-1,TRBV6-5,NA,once,CASSYSGDHMNTEAFF,TGTGCCAGCAGTTACTCCGGGGACCATATGAACACTGAAGCTTTCTTT
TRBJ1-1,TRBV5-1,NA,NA,CASSLGDALAEAFF,TGCGCCAGCAGCTTAGGGGACGCCCTCGCTGAAGCTTTCTTT
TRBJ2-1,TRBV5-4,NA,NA,CASSLVSNEQFF,TGTGCCAGCAGCTTGGTTTCCAATGAGCAGTTCTTC
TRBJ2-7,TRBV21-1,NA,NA,CASSKVRGRGYYEQYF,TGTGCCAGCAGCAAAGTTCGAGGCAGGGGATACTACGAGCAGTACTTC
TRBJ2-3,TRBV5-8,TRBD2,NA,CASSRGLAGALDTQYF,TGTGCCAGCAGCCGGGGACTAGCGGGGGCTCTAGATACGCAGTATTTT
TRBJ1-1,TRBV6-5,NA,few,CASRLVSGNTEAFF,TGTGCCAGCAGGCTTGTCTCAGGTAACACTGAAGCTTTCTTT
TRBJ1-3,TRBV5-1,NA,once,CASSLTQGAGNTIYF,TGCGCCAGCAGCTTGACGCAGGGAGCAGGAAACACCATATATTTT
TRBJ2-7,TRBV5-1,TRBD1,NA,CASSATTGSYEQYF,TGCGCCAGCAGCGCGACGACAGGGTCCTACGAGCAGTACTTC
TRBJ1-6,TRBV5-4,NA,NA,CASSSHPKRGPNSPLHF,TGTGCCAGCAGCTCACACCCTAAAAGGGGACCTAATTCACCCCTCCACTTT
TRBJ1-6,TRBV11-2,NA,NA,CASRDLGQARHSPLHF,TGTGCCAGCAGGGACCTCGGCCAGGCCCGTCATTCACCCCTCCACTTT
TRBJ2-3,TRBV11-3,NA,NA,CASSLGRVSTDTQYF,TGTGCCAGCAGCTTAGGCAGGGTAAGCACAGATACGCAGTATTTT
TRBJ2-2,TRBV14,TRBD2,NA,CASSGRGRTGELFF,TGTGCCAGCAGCGGGAGGGGAAGGACCGGGGAGCTGTTTTTT
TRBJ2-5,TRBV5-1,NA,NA,CASSLGTGRGRDTQYF,TGCGCCAGCAGCTTGGGGACTGGGCGGGGCCGTGATACCCAGTACTTC
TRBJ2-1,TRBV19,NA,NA,CASSNQQGGEQFF,TGTGCCAGTAGTAACCAACAGGGCGGTGAGCAGTTCTTC
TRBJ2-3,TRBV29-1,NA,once,CSARAGSGTDTQYF,TGCAGCGCCCGAGCCGGGTCGGGCACAGATACGCAGTATTTT
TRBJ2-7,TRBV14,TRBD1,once,CASSQDGTGDYEQYF,TGTGCCAGCAGCCAAGACGGGACAGGGGACTACGAGCAGTACTTC
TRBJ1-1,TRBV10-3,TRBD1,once,CATNRGNTEAFF,TGTGCCACCAACAGGGGGAACACTGAAGCTTTCTTT
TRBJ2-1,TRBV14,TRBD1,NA,CASSQGQGVYNEQFF,TGTGCCAGCAGCCAAGGACAGGGAGTCTACAATGAGCAGTTCTTC
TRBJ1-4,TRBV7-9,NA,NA,CASSKGDATNEKLFF,TGTGCCAGCAGCAAAGGGGATGCAACTAATGAAAAACTGTTTTTT
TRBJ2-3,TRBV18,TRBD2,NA,CASSPPGLAGGGTDTQYF,TGTGCCAGCTCACCACCCGGGCTAGCGGGGGGTGGCACAGATACGCAGTATTTT
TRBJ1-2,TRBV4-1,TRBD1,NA,CASSQGDRPNYGYTF,TGCGCCAGCAGCCAAGGGGACAGGCCTAACTATGGCTACACCTTC